A few counts support the clone carrying this T cell receptor beta chain. What it recognizes is unknown. The data derive from a study of T cell repertoires in cytomegalovirus infection. Study information: Matching HLA type, along with CMV infection, was indicated by public TCR beta signatures.

Per the germline V gene, CDR1 is SGHVS and CDR2 is FNYEAQ. This CDR3 region has 21 residues. The V segment lost 5 bases and the J segment 3 bases; nucleotides outside the gene matches: 22. TCRdb called the reads again in MiXCR, with one record for every CDR3 protein. The sample has hundreds of thousands of distinct CDR3 sequences, just under 30% seen once; the top ten hold 20%. The chain recombines TRBV7-6 with TRBJ2-1, with 10 bases aligning to TRBD2. This TCR derives from a human donor in good health (CMV status not recorded). Some clones in this sample may be carry-over from other donors' samples. This sample comprised cultured PBMCs, obtained from culture after CMV antigen stimulation. The DNA of the CDR3 is TGTGCCAGCAGCCCTATGGACAGGGCGGGAGCGGGGGGGCCTTACTACAATGAGCAGTTCTTC. It encodes CASSPMDRAGAGGPYYNEQFF. The full variable domain, rest sourced from reference TRBV7-6 and TRBJ2-1, is GAGVSQSPRYKVTKRGQDVALRCDPISGHVSLYWYRQALGQGPEFLTYFNYEAQQDKSGLPNDRFSAERPEGSISTLTIQRTEQRDSAMYRCASSPMDRAGAGGPYYNEQFFGPGTRLTVL.